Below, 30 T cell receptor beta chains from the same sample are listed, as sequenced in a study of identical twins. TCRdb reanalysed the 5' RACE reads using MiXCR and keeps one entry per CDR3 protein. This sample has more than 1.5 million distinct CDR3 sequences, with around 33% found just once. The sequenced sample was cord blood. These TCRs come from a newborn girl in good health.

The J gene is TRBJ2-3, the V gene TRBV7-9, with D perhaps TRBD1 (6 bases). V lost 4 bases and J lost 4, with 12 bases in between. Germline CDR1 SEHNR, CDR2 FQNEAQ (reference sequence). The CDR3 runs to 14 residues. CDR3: CASSSRGIADTQYF. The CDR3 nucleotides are TGTGCCAGCAGCTCTAGGGGGATCGCAGATACGCAGTATTTT.

The CDR3 here is CASIGSYNTEAFF. For the CDR3, the DNA is TGTGCCAGCATCGGCAGCTACAACACTGAAGCTTTCTTT. The rearrangement links TRBV28 to TRBJ1-1; D is unresolved. Germline assignment: CDR1 MDHEN and CDR2 SYDVKM. The CDR3 spans 13 residues. V was cut by 7 bases and J by 2 bases, with 11 bases left in between. Filled out from reference TRBV28 and TRBJ1-1, the complete variable domain reads DVKVTQSSRYLVKRTGEKVFLECVQDMDHENMFWYRQDPGLGLRLIYFSYDVKMKEKGDIPEGYSVSREKKERFSLILESASTNQTSMYLCASIGSYNTEAFFGQGTRLTVV.

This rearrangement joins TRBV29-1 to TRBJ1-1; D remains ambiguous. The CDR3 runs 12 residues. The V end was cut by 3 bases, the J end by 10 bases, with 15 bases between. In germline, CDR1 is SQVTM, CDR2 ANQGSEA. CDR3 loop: CSVEGGIRAAFF. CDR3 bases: TGCAGCGTTGAGGGCGGTATCCGGGCAGCTTTCTTT.

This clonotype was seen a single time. The CDR3 spells CASMPGQVDEQYF. The CDR3, as DNA: TGTGCCAGCATGCCGGGACAGGTCGATGAGCAGTACTTC. The chain links TRBV6-1 to TRBJ2-5, with 8 bases fitting TRBD1. This CDR3 region has 13 residues. Germline assignment: CDR1 MNHNS and CDR2 SASEGT. The ends lost 7 bases at V and 11 bases at J; junction bases unmatched: 12.

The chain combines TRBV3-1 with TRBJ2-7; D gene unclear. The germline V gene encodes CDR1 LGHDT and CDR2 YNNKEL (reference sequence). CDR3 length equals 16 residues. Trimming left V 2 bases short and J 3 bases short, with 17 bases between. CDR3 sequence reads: CASSQKRTISYYEQYF. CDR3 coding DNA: TGTGCCAGCAGCCAAAAGCGCACTATTTCGTACTACGAGCAGTACTTC.

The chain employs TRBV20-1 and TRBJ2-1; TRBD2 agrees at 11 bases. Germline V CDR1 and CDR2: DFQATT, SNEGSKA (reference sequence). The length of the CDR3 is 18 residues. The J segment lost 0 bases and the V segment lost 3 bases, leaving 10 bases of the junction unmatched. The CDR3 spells CSARPRLAGGPSYNEQFF. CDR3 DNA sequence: TGCAGTGCTAGGCCTCGTCTAGCGGGGGGCCCCTCCTACAATGAGCAGTTCTTC.

The DNA for the CDR3 is TGCAGTGCTAGACCGAGACTCCGAAGTGGGGTTAATCAGCCCCAGCATTTT. Amino acids: CSARPRLRSGVNQPQHF. The chain joins TRBV20-1 to TRBJ1-5, with no clear D. The CDR3 is 17 amino acids. V lost 2 bases, J lost 4 bases, and 21 bases lay in between. Germline loops: CDR1 DFQATT, CDR2 SNEGSKA (reference sequence).

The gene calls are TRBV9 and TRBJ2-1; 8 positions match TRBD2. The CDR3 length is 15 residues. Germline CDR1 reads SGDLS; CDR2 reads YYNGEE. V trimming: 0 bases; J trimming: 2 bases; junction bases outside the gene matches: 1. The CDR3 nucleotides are TGTGCCAGCAGCGTAGCAGCGGGGGCCTACAATGAGCAGTTCTTC. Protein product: CASSVAAGAYNEQFF.

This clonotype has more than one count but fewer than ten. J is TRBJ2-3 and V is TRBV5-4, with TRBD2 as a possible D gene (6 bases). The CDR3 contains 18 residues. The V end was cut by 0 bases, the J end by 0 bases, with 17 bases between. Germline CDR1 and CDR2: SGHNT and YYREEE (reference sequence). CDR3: CASSLGPLALTSTDTQYF. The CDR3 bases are TGTGCCAGCAGCTTGGGGCCACTAGCCCTAACTAGCACAGATACGCAGTATTTT. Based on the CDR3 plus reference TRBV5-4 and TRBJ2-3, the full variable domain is ETGVTQSPTHLIKTRGQQVTLRCSSQSGHNTVSWYQQALGQGPQFIFQYYREEENGRGNFPPRFSGLQFPNYSSELNVNALELDDSALYLCASSLGPLALTSTDTQYFGPGTRLTVL.

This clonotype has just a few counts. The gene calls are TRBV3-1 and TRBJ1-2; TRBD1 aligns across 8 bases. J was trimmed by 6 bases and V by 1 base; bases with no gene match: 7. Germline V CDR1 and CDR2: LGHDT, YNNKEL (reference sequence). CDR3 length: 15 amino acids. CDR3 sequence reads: CASSQAPTGADGYTF. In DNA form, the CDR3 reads TGTGCCAGCAGCCAAGCGCCGACAGGGGCGGATGGCTACACCTTC.

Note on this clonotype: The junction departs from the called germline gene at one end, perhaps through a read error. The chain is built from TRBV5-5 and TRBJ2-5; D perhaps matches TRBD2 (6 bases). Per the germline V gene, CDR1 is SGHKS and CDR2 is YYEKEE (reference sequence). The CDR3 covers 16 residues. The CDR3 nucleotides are TGTGCCAGCAGCTTTCTCGTCGGGGGTCTACAAGAGGCCCAGTACTTC. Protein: CASSFLVGGLQEAQYF.

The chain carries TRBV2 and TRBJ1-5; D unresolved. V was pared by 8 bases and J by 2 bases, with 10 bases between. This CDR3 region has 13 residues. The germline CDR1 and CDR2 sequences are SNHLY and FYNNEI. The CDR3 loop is CASAVFGNQPQHF. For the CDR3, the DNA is TGTGCCAGCGCGGTCTTCGGCAATCAGCCCCAGCATTTT.

CDR3 residues: CASSERIAGAAEQYF. CDR3 sequence (DNA): TGTGCCAGCAGTGAAAGGATAGCGGGAGCTGCCGAGCAGTACTTC. The V call is TRBV25-1, the J call TRBJ2-7; TRBD2 matches 9 bases. Germline V CDR1 and CDR2: MGHDK, SYGVNS. The CDR3 runs 15 residues. Germline trimming cut 2 bases from V and 6 bases from J; bases unmatched to any gene: 8.

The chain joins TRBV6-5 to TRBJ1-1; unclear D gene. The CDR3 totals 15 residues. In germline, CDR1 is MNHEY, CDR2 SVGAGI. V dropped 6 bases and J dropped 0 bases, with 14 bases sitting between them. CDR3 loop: CASSPGRTMNTEAFF. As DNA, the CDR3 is TGTGCCAGCAGCCCCGGTCGGACCATGAACACTGAAGCTTTCTTT.

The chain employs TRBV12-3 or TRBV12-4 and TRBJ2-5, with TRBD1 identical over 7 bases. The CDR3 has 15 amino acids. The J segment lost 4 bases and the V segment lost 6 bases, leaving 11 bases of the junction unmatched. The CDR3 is CASRNGDRAGETQYF. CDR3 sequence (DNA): TGTGCCAGCAGGAATGGCGACAGGGCCGGAGAGACCCAGTACTTC.

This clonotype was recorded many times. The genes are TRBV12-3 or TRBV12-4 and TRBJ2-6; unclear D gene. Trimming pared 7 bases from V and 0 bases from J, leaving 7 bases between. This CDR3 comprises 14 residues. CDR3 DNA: TGTGCCAGCACTCTTCGCTCTGGGGCCAACGTCCTGACTTTC. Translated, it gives CASTLRSGANVLTF.

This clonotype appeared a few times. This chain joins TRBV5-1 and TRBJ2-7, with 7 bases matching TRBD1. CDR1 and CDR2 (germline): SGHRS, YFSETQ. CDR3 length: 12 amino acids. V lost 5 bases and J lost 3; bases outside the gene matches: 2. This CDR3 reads CASRQGHYEQYF. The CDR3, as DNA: TGCGCCAGCAGACAGGGGCACTACGAGCAGTACTTC.

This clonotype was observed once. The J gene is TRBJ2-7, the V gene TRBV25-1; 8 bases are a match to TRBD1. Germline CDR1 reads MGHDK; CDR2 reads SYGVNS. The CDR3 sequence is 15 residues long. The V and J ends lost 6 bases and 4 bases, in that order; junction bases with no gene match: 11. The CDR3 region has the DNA TGTGCCAGCAGCAATGGACAGGGAGGAGGATACGAGCAGTACTTC. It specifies CASSNGQGGGYEQYF.

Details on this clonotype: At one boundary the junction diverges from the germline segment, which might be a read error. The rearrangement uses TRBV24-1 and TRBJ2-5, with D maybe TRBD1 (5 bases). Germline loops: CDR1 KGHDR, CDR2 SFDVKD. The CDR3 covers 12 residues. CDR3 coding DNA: TGTGCCGCCAGTGACAGTCAAGAGACCCAGTACTTC. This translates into CAASDSQETQYF.

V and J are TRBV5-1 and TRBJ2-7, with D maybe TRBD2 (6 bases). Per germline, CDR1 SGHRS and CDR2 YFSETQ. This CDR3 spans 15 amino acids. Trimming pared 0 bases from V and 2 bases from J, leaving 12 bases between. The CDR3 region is CASSLGRGITYEQYF. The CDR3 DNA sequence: TGCGCCAGCAGCTTGGGGCGGGGCATAACCTACGAGCAGTACTTC. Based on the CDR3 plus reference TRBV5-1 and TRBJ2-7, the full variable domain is KAGVTQTPRYLIKTRGQQVTLSCSPISGHRSVSWYQQTPGQGLQFLFEYFSETQRNKGNFPGRFSGRQFSNSRSEMNVSTLELGDSALYLCASSLGRGITYEQYFGPGTRLTVT.

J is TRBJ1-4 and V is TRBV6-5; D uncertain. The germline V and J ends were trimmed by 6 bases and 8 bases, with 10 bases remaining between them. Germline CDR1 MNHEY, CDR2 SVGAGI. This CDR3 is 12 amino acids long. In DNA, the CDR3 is TGTGCCAGCAGGCGGGCCGTCGAAAAACTGTTTTTT. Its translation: CASRRAVEKLFF.

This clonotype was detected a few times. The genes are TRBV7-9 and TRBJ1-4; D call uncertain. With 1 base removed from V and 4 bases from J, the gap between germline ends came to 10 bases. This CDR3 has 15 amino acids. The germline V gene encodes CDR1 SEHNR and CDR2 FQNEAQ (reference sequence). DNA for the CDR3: TGTGCCAGCAGCTTAGTTGCGTCTGATAATGAAAAACTGTTTTTT. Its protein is CASSLVASDNEKLFF.

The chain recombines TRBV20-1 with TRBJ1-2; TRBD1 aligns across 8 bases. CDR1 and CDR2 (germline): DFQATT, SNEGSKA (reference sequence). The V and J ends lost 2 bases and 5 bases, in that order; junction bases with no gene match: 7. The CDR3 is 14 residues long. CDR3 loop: CSARQGALNYGYTF. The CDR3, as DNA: TGCAGTGCTAGACAGGGGGCCCTAAATTATGGCTACACCTTC.

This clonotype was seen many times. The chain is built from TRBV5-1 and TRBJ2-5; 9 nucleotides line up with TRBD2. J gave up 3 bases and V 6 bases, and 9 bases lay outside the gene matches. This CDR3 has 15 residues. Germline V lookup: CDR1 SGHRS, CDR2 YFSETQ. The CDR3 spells CASMSSGRSEETQYF. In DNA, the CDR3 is TGCGCCAGCATGAGTAGCGGGAGATCCGAAGAGACCCAGTACTTC. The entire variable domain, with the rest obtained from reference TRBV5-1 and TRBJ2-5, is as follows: KAGVTQTPRYLIKTRGQQVTLSCSPISGHRSVSWYQQTPGQGLQFLFEYFSETQRNKGNFPGRFSGRQFSNSRSEMNVSTLELGDSALYLCASMSSGRSEETQYFGPGTRLLVL.

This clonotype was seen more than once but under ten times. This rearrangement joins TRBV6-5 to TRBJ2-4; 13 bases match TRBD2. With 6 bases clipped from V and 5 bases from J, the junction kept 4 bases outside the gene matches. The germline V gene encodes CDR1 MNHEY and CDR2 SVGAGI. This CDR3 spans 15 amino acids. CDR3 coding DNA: TGTGCCAGCAGCCCTGGACTAGCGGGAGAAAACATTCAGTACTTC. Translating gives CASSPGLAGENIQYF.

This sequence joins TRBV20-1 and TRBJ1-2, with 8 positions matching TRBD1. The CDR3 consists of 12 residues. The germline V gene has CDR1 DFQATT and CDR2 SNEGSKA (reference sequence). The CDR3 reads CLGGTGYYGYTF. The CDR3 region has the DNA TGCCTAGGCGGGACAGGTTACTATGGCTACACCTTC.

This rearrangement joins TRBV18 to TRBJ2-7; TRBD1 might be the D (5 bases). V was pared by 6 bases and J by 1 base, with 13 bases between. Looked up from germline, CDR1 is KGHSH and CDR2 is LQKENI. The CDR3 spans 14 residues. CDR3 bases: TGTGCCAGCTCCCCGTCGACAGATTCCTACGAGCAGTACTTC. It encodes CASSPSTDSYEQYF.

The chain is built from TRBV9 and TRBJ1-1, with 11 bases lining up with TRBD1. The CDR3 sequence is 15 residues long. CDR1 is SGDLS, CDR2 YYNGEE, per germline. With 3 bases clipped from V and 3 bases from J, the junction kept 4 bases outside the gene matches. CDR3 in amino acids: CASSEEGQGDTEAFF. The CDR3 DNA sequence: TGTGCCAGCAGCGAGGAGGGACAGGGGGACACTGAAGCTTTCTTT.

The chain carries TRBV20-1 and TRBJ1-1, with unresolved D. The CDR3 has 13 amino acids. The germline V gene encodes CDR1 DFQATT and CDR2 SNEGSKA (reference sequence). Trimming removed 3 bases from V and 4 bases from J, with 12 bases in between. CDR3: CSASSTLGTEAFF. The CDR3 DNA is TGCAGTGCTAGTTCCACCCTGGGCACTGAAGCTTTCTTT.

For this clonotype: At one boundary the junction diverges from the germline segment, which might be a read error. The CDR3 sequence is CAISDGRAYNGQFF. CDR3 nucleotides: TGTGCCATCAGTGACGGGAGGGCCTACAATGGGCAGTTCTTC. V and J are TRBV10-3 and TRBJ2-1, with 8 bases identical to TRBD2. CDR1 ENHRY and CDR2 SYGVKD come from the germline V gene. The CDR3 extends over 14 amino acids.